The rows below give T cell receptor beta chains drawn from one sample of a study of blood T cell repertoires in COVID-19. Profiled with immunoSEQ multiplex PCR; TCRdb holds only in-frame clones, not every one. The sample yields approximately 400,000 clones, roughly 86% seen once. The specimen sequenced was peripheral blood. These receptor sequences come from a human donor with acute or convalescent COVID-19. The donor label of this sample is uncertain. Each CDR3 is given with its conserved first and last residue. The D gene is left open where the match is weak. Size is omitted from some rows. Given values are once, few, many or a class for expanded clones.

cdr3_nt: TGTGCCAGCTCACCATCCCCCAGGGTGGACTATGGCTACACCTTC; cdr3_aa: CASSPSPRVDYGYTF; d_call: .; cdr3_length: 15; j_call: TRBJ1-2; clone_size: .; v_call: TRBV18
cdr3_nt: TGTGCCAGCAGCTTAGAGGCGGAGATTTGGGGGCGTCTAAGTACTGAAGCTTTCTTT; cdr3_aa: CASSLEAEIWGRLSTEAFF; d_call: .; cdr3_length: 19; j_call: TRBJ1-1; clone_size: .; v_call: TRBV11-2
cdr3_nt: TGTGCCAGCAGGCCGCGGGGACTCTCTGGCGGGAGAATCAACGAGCAGTACTTC; cdr3_aa: CASRPRGLSGGRINEQYF; d_call: TRBD2; cdr3_length: 18; j_call: TRBJ2-7; clone_size: .; v_call: TRBV28
cdr3_nt: TGTGCCAGCAGCTTAGAGGCAGGGAGGGGAAACACCATATATTTT; cdr3_aa: CASSLEAGRGNTIYF; d_call: .; cdr3_length: 15; j_call: TRBJ1-3; clone_size: .; v_call: TRBV7-2
cdr3_nt: TGTGCCAGCAGAGAAAACTTGCGAGGCTACACCTTC; cdr3_aa: CASRENLRGYTF; d_call: .; cdr3_length: 12; j_call: TRBJ1-2; clone_size: few; v_call: TRBV27
cdr3_nt: TGTGCCAGCAGTGTGCAGGGGATCGCTAATTCACCCCTCCACTTT; cdr3_aa: CASSVQGIANSPLHF; d_call: .; cdr3_length: 15; j_call: TRBJ1-6; clone_size: .; v_call: TRBV2
cdr3_nt: TGTGCCAGCAGCTTTGGAGGGTCTTTGAACACTGAAGCTTTCTTT; cdr3_aa: CASSFGGSLNTEAFF; d_call: .; cdr3_length: 15; j_call: TRBJ1-1; clone_size: .; v_call: TRBV5-5
cdr3_nt: TGTGCCAGCAGCTTAGGACAGACAGGATTGGCTGAAGCTTTCTTT; cdr3_aa: CASSLGQTGLAEAFF; d_call: .; cdr3_length: 15; j_call: TRBJ1-1; clone_size: few; v_call: TRBV7-2
cdr3_nt: TGTGCCAGCAGCTCCGGACTAGCTTCCCTATACGAGCAGTACTTC; cdr3_aa: CASSSGLASLYEQYF; d_call: TRBD2; cdr3_length: 15; j_call: TRBJ2-7; clone_size: .; v_call: TRBV5-4
cdr3_nt: TGCGCCAGCAGCTTACTGACTCACTACGAGCAGTACTTC; cdr3_aa: CASSLLTHYEQYF; d_call: .; cdr3_length: 13; j_call: TRBJ2-7; clone_size: .; v_call: TRBV5-1
cdr3_nt: TGTGCCAGCAGCCCAACTGACAGTAGCGGCTACACCTTC; cdr3_aa: CASSPTDSSGYTF; d_call: .; cdr3_length: 13; j_call: TRBJ1-2; clone_size: .; v_call: TRBV2
cdr3_nt: TGTGCCAGCAGTACCAGATTTAATCAGCCCCAGCATTTT; cdr3_aa: CASSTRFNQPQHF; d_call: .; cdr3_length: 13; j_call: TRBJ1-5; clone_size: .; v_call: TRBV6-6
cdr3_nt: TGTGCCAGCAGCTTAGCTCCAGGGCAGGCGTTCTTC; cdr3_aa: CASSLAPGQAFF; d_call: .; cdr3_length: 12; j_call: TRBJ2-1; clone_size: .; v_call: TRBV11-2
cdr3_nt: TGTGCCAGCAGTGATCTCGGGGTGAGGGCTTTCTTT; cdr3_aa: CASSDLGVRAFF; d_call: .; cdr3_length: 12; j_call: TRBJ1-1; clone_size: .; v_call: TRBV25-1
cdr3_nt: TGTGCCAGCAGCAGCGGATTCAGCCGAGACGAGCAGTACTTC; cdr3_aa: CASSSGFSRDEQYF; d_call: .; cdr3_length: 14; j_call: TRBJ2-7; clone_size: .; v_call: TRBV3-1/TRBV3-2
cdr3_nt: TGTGCCAGCAAACAGGGGGTATACGAGCAGTACTTC; cdr3_aa: CASKQGVYEQYF; d_call: TRBD1; cdr3_length: 12; j_call: TRBJ2-7; clone_size: .; v_call: TRBV28
cdr3_nt: TGTGCCAGCAGCTCACGTACCGGGTCAGGGGCGGTAGATACGCAGTATTTT; cdr3_aa: CASSSRTGSGAVDTQYF; d_call: .; cdr3_length: 17; j_call: TRBJ2-3; clone_size: .; v_call: TRBV7-2
cdr3_nt: TGTGCCAGTAGTGCGGGACTAGCGGGGGCCATGGAGACAGATACGCAGTATTTT; cdr3_aa: CASSAGLAGAMETDTQYF; d_call: TRBD2; cdr3_length: 18; j_call: TRBJ2-3; clone_size: .; v_call: TRBV19
cdr3_nt: TGTGCCAGCAGCCAATTGGACAGGGGGGCCCAGTACTTC; cdr3_aa: CASSQLDRGAQYF; d_call: TRBD1; cdr3_length: 13; j_call: TRBJ2-5; clone_size: .; v_call: TRBV4-2
cdr3_nt: TGTGCCATCAGCCGGGACTTAAATCTTGGCAATGAGCAGTTCTTC; cdr3_aa: CAISRDLNLGNEQFF; d_call: .; cdr3_length: 15; j_call: TRBJ2-1; clone_size: .; v_call: TRBV10-3
cdr3_nt: TGTGCCAGCAGTTACGGGGCCAGGACAGATACGCAGTATTTT; cdr3_aa: CASSYGARTDTQYF; d_call: .; cdr3_length: 14; j_call: TRBJ2-3; clone_size: .; v_call: TRBV6-5
cdr3_nt: TGTGCCAGCTCACCCTCCCTAGCGGGAGGGGACAATGAGCAGTTCTTC; cdr3_aa: CASSPSLAGGDNEQFF; d_call: TRBD2; cdr3_length: 16; j_call: TRBJ2-1; clone_size: .; v_call: TRBV18
cdr3_nt: TGTGCCAGCAGTTTCAAGGGCCCGGGAGTCCGCGAGCAGTACTTC; cdr3_aa: CASSFKGPGVREQYF; d_call: .; cdr3_length: 15; j_call: TRBJ2-7; clone_size: .; v_call: TRBV28
cdr3_nt: TGCGCCAGCAGCCAAGAGGGGACAGGGCTTGCAACTAATGAAAAACTGTTTTTT; cdr3_aa: CASSQEGTGLATNEKLFF; d_call: TRBD1; cdr3_length: 18; j_call: TRBJ1-4; clone_size: .; v_call: TRBV4-1